A single sample is the source of the 11 T cell receptor beta chains below, sequenced in a study of cytomegalovirus exposure and HLA in healthy donors. Assay used: immunoSEQ multiplex PCR; TCRdb lists only in-frame clones, some missing. The data show about 170,000 clones, approximately 86% seen once. Sequencing was performed on PBMCs. The receptors originated from a woman under 30 in good health and CMV-seronegative.

The V and J genes are TRBV5-6 and TRBJ1-2; possible D gene TRBD1, 5 bases. This CDR3 is 15 amino acids long. Germline CDR1 SGHDT, CDR2 YYEEEE. The V end was cut by 2 bases, the J end by 0 bases, with 11 bases between. The CDR3 region is CASSLQRGANYGYTF. The DNA for the CDR3 is TGTGCCAGCAGCTTACAACGGGGGGCTAACTATGGCTACACCTTC. The variable domain in full, with the rest retrieved from reference TRBV5-6 and TRBJ1-2, is DAGVTQSPTHLIKTRGQQVTLRCSPKSGHDTVSWYQQALGQGPQFIFQYYEEEERQRGNFPDRFSGHQFPNYSSELNVNALLLGDSALYLCASSLQRGANYGYTFGSGTRLTVV.

This rearrangement joins TRBV12-5 to TRBJ2-5, with D maybe TRBD1 (6 bases). CDR1 LGHNT and CDR2 FRNRAP come from the germline V gene. There are 13 residues in the CDR3. Between the trimmed V and J ends, which lost 6 bases and 5 bases, there was a span of 13 bases. CDR3 in amino acids: CASGGAFGETQYF. CDR3 coding DNA: TGTGCTAGTGGGGGGGCCTTCGGCGAGACCCAGTACTTC.

In this sample, this clone turned up once. This chain links TRBV5-6 with TRBJ1-2; unclear D gene. The V end was cut by 0 bases, the J end by 13 bases, with 19 bases between. The CDR3 extends over 14 amino acids. From germline, CDR1 is SGHDT and CDR2 YYEEEE. The CDR3 sequence: CASSLGYGSVVVTF. The DNA of the CDR3 is TGTGCCAGCAGCTTGGGTTACGGGAGTGTAGTTGTCACCTTC.

The rearrangement uses TRBV15 and TRBJ2-1; the match to TRBD2 covers 8 bases. Germline V gene data show CDR1 as LNHNV and CDR2 as YYDKDF (reference sequence). Losses at the gene ends were 5 bases for V and 5 bases for J; bases not matched to a gene: 14. This CDR3 spans 17 amino acids. CDR3 coding DNA: TGTGCCACCAGCGGGTCCTCGGGCGGGGGGATACACAATGAGCAGTTCTTC. This translates into CATSGSSGGGIHNEQFF.

This clone has just one count. The chain joins TRBV5-4 to TRBJ2-3; 8 positions agree with TRBD2. The ends lost 4 bases at V and 4 bases at J; junction bases unmatched: 8. The CDR3 is made up of 15 amino acids. CDR1 is SGHNT and CDR2 is YYREEE in the germline V gene (reference sequence). Here the CDR3 DNA reads TGTGCCAGCAGCCGGGGGGGCAGGGTGGCAGATACGCAGTATTTT. Protein product: CASSRGGRVADTQYF.

This clone was seen a handful of times. This chain connects TRBV29-1 to TRBJ1-1; possible D gene TRBD1, 6 bases. V lost 6 bases and J 9 bases, leaving 11 bases between the germline ends. CDR1 is SQVTM, CDR2 ANQGSEA, per germline. CDR3 length: 10 residues. CDR3 bases: TGCAGCGTGCAGGACAGCAAAGCTTTCTTT. Amino acid sequence: CSVQDSKAFF.

V gene TRBV28 combines with J gene TRBJ1-3, with 8 bases aligning to TRBD1. Germline V gives CDR1 MDHEN, CDR2 SYDVKM. This CDR3 spans 17 amino acids. Trimming at V came to 6 bases and at J to 0 bases, leaving 10 bases not matched to a gene. The CDR3 nucleotides read TGTGCCAGCAGACCCGGACAGGGAACCACCTCTGGAAACACCATATATTTT. Translation gives CASRPGQGTTSGNTIYF.

V usage is TRBV9 and J usage is TRBJ2-6; possibly TRBD1 for D (6 bases). Germline values: CDR1 SGDLS, CDR2 YYNGEE. The CDR3 extends over 16 amino acids. The ends were cut back, 0 bases at V and 3 bases at J, with 10 bases in the middle. The CDR3 DNA sequence: TGTGCCAGCAGCGTAGTCAGGGGACGTGGGGCCAACGTCCTGACTTTC. It is translated as CASSVVRGRGANVLTF.

V gene TRBV4-1 combines with J gene TRBJ1-1, with unresolved D. This CDR3 has 15 residues. Germline-derived CDR1 and CDR2 are MGHRA and YSYEKL. The V end lost 0 bases, the J end lost 1 base, and 9 bases lay between the germline ends. The CDR3 DNA follows: TGCGCCAGCAGCCAAGATCGAGGCGGGAACACTGAAGCTTTCTTT. Amino acid sequence: CASSQDRGGNTEAFF.

The gene calls are TRBV5-4 and TRBJ2-3; a weak D match, TRBD1 (6 bases). V was cut by 1 base and J by 3 bases, with 9 bases left in between. Germline values: CDR1 SGHNT, CDR2 YYREEE (reference sequence). CDR3 size: 14 residues. The CDR3 region is CASSLSQGTDTQYF. The CDR3 DNA reads as TGTGCCAGCAGCTTGTCGCAGGGGACAGATACGCAGTATTTT. The entire variable domain, with the rest obtained from reference TRBV5-4 and TRBJ2-3, is as follows: ETGVTQSPTHLIKTRGQQVTLRCSSQSGHNTVSWYQQALGQGPQFIFQYYREEENGRGNFPPRFSGLQFPNYSSELNVNALELDDSALYLCASSLSQGTDTQYFGPGTRLTVL.

The chain uses TRBV5-1 and TRBJ2-3; D is unclear. Germline assignment: CDR1 SGHRS and CDR2 YFSETQ. This CDR3 is 14 amino acids long. Trimming cost V 6 bases and J 1 base, with 12 bases left between them. The DNA for the CDR3 is TGCGCCAGCAATCCCGGGTGGGGCACAGATACGCAGTATTTT. Its protein is CASNPGWGTDTQYF. Drawing the rest from reference TRBV5-1 and TRBJ2-3, the complete variable domain is KAGVTQTPRYLIKTRGQQVTLSCSPISGHRSVSWYQQTPGQGLQFLFEYFSETQRNKGNFPGRFSGRQFSNSRSEMNVSTLELGDSALYLCASNPGWGTDTQYFGPGTRLTVL.